This T cell receptor beta chain comes out of a study of neurological immune-mediated disorders (dated by TCRdb to the late 2010s). Context from the whole study: Among the roughly 35 multiple sclerosis patients, relapsing-remitting MS accounted for about 31 and secondary progressive MS accounted for 3. Using UMI-based sequencing, the study compared peripheral blood TCR-beta repertoires from patients with HTLV-I-associated myelopathy (HAM/TSP), patients with multiple sclerosis, and healthy controls. The approximately 110 TCR-beta libraries covered PBMC samples along with longitudinal samples, technical triplicates, and paired sorted CD4+ and CD8+ T-cell subsets. The cohort included some 66 subjects: about 15 with HAM/TSP, around 35 with multiple sclerosis, and about 20 healthy controls.

Results the study describes overall, beyond this receptor: Repertoires from 18 of 34 MS patients were grouped by phylogenetic analysis into a cluster of related CDR3 sequences, suggesting a possible repertoire-level signature. No identical CDR3 amino acid sequences were shared among expanded clones across subjects, suggesting private TCR-beta repertoires in all groups. TCR clonal expansion was highest in HAM/TSP patients and lowest in MS patients, with MS patients falling below even healthy controls. The MS cluster was not associated with any clinical or MRI features, and the authors stated that larger cohorts are needed.

Unsorted PBMC libraries were generated from 2 million PBMCs stored in RNAlater at -80 °C until RNA extraction. The multiple sclerosis patients were enrolled in a US clinical protocol that evaluated disease progression with magnetic resonance imaging. Peripheral blood was subjected to Ficoll-Hypaque density gradient centrifugation to isolate PBMCs, which were then cryopreserved in liquid nitrogen. To synthesize cDNA, template-switch 5'RACE was performed with a primer carrying a 10-nucleotide random unique molecular identifier so that each TCR transcript was tagged. Each sequencing run produced over 160 million TCR-beta sequences covering 15-18 subjects. The RNeasy kit was used for extraction of total RNA. The KAPA Real-time Library Amplification kit was used to amplify TCR-beta VDJ regions with primers for the TCR constant region and the 5'RACE anchor. A first PCR added sample indexes and Illumina adaptors, after which a second PCR increased the library yield. After Ampure bead purification, the roughly 650 bp TCR product was size-selected on a 2% E-gel SizeSelection system. Before pooling, library quality was checked on a Bioanalyzer, concentration was measured with Qubit, and libraries were quantified with the Kapa Library Quantification kit. Paired-end 2 x 150 bp sequencing of the libraries was performed on an Illumina HiSeq 2500. To increase sequence diversity, about 23-30% phiX was spiked into each library pool. The paper's processing steps were these. Quality-filtered reads were processed with the UMI-based MiGEC pipeline, and over 90% of raw TCR sequences were removed by the MiGEC pipeline during error correction. VDJ genes were aligned to IMGT germline references, and clonotypes were defined by unique CDR3 amino acid sequence plus V-J genes. Clonal expansion, Shannon diversity, and CDR3 relatedness (CalcPairwiseDistances, ClusterSamples) were evaluated with VDJtools, and phylogenetic trees were built with CLCbio workbench. Expanded clones were defined as having at least 8 unique UMIs, based on coefficient-of-variation modelling across technical triplicates. TCRdb itself trimmed the public reads at Q25 with fastp, ran MiXCR and retained productive beta chains. CDR3 protein duplicates are merged, each entry listing the most common genes and DNA. The V and J calls and clone size are TCRdb's, not the authors'. The sample yields 95,000 to 150,000 distinct CDR3 sequences; roughly 3.1% were counted once. The ten largest make up 1% to 1.5% of the sample.

This clonotype has at least ten counts. No cognate antigen has been identified for it. No much larger clone exists at a distance of one base, and base qualities are not known. The V end gives up 7 bases and the J end 0 bases, leaving 8 bases in the junction not matched to a gene. CDR1 and CDR2 (MNHNS, SASEGT) derive from the germline V gene. Reading from cysteine to phenylalanine, the CDR3 counts 16 amino acids. The sequence is cut down to CDR3 DNA, 48 bases in frame from base 1. The sample taken for sequencing was PBMCs. The receptor's source is a woman between 25 and 40 years old with multiple sclerosis. The sequence links TRBV6-1 to TRBJ2-2; TRBD2 matches 7 bases in the middle. The CDR3 sequence is CASTLTGLTNTGELFF. Here is the DNA: TGTGCCAGCACTCTGACGGGACTAACGAACACCGGGGAGCTGTTTTTT.